This T cell receptor (beta chain) appears in the sequencing data of a study of long-term antiretroviral therapy in people with HIV. Whole-study findings and limits: The range of CDR3 lengths in HIV repertoires proved narrower than that found in controls. Whichever time point was examined, clones expanded before ART dominated the repertoire.

Concerning this clone: Its antigen is as yet unknown.

A v3.0 immunoSEQ assay was performed at survey level. Clones were sequenced by immunoSEQ multiplex PCR, and TCRdb holds only the in-frame ones, with some missing. Of tens of thousands of clones in the sample, 90% to 95% are singletons; the top ten hold less than 3.5%. The sequence was obtained from a middle-aged man with HIV. The sample consisted of unsorted PBMCs, taken more than 7.1 years after starting antiretroviral therapy.

Here the CDR3 reads CASRRTGQDEKLFF. The CDR3 region has the DNA TGTGCCAGTAGGCGGACAGGGCAAGATGAAAAACTGTTTTTT. V is TRBV19 and J is TRBJ1-4, with 8 bases that match TRBD1. Trimming at V came to 6 bases and at J to 6 bases, leaving 6 bases not matched to a gene. The CDR3 runs 14 residues. Per germline, CDR1 LNHDA and CDR2 SQIVND (reference sequence).